These 10 T cell receptor beta chains came from one sample sequenced in a study of CD8 T cells in Susac syndrome. After extraction with the RNeasy kit, roughly 0.45 to 1 ug of the RNA was reverse transcribed using random hexamers. One entry per CDR3 protein results from TCRdb running MiXCR on the immunoSEQ multiplex PCR reads. The repertoire holds over 95,000 distinct CDR3 sequences, with nearly 95% as singletons. The material sequenced was CD4+ T cells from PBMCs. The receptors stem from a human donor in good health.

This chain connects TRBV7-2 to TRBJ1-2; 8 nucleotides agree with TRBD1. Germline values: CDR1 SGHTA, CDR2 FQGNSA. J was trimmed by 4 bases and V by 0 bases; bases with no gene match: 1. The CDR3 sequence is 14 residues long. CDR3 amino acids: CASSLADRGYGYTF. In DNA form, the CDR3 reads TGTGCCAGCAGCTTAGCTGACAGGGGCTATGGCTACACCTTC.

The chain employs TRBV12-3 or TRBV12-4 and TRBJ1-6; a weak D match, TRBD1 (5 bases). The V end was cut by 4 bases, the J end by 7 bases, with 11 bases between. The CDR3 runs to 14 residues. The CDR3 is CASSSAGRNSPLHF. DNA of the CDR3: TGTGCCAGCAGTTCGGCAGGGAGGAATTCACCCCTCCACTTT.

The rearrangement links TRBV12-3 or TRBV12-4 to TRBJ1-1, with D unclear. The length of the CDR3 is 14 residues. The V end was cut by 5 bases, the J end by 2 bases, with 12 bases between. CDR3 residues: CASSHHEGNTEAFF. CDR3 nucleotide sequence: TGTGCCAGCAGTCACCACGAGGGCAACACTGAAGCTTTCTTT.

The chain carries TRBV7-2 and TRBJ2-1, with 7 bases that match TRBD1. The CDR3 sequence is 17 residues long. Per the germline V gene, CDR1 is SGHTA and CDR2 is FQGNSA. V shed 0 bases and J 2 bases; nucleotides not matched to a gene: 7. The CDR3: CASSLAPDRVTYNEQFF. The DNA for the CDR3 is TGTGCCAGCAGCTTAGCCCCTGACAGGGTAACCTACAATGAGCAGTTCTTC. The full variable domain, its missing parts supplied by reference TRBV7-2 and TRBJ2-1, is GAGVSQSPSNKVTEKGKDVELRCDPISGHTALYWYRQSLGQGLEFLIYFQGNSAPDKSGLPSDRFSAERTGGSVSTLTIQRTQQEDSAVYLCASSLAPDRVTYNEQFFGPGTRLTVL.

The V gene is TRBV7-9, the J gene TRBJ1-1; the D gene is possibly TRBD1 (5 bases). The ends were cut back, 1 base at V and 4 bases at J, with 10 bases in the middle. The CDR3 runs to 14 residues. Per the germline V gene, CDR1 is SEHNR and CDR2 is FQNEAQ (reference sequence). The CDR3 sequence is CASSLEAGTTEAFF. The CDR3 nucleotides read TGTGCCAGCAGCTTAGAAGCGGGGACCACTGAAGCTTTCTTT.

The rearrangement uses TRBV5-4 and TRBJ2-1; possibly TRBD1 or TRBD2 for D (5 bases each). The CDR3 is 12 residues long. The V end lost 0 bases, the J end lost 8 bases, and 6 bases lay between the germline ends. The germline V gene has CDR1 SGHNT and CDR2 YYREEE (reference sequence). CDR3 residues: CASSLGGDEQFF. For the CDR3, the DNA is TGTGCCAGCAGCTTGGGAGGGGATGAGCAGTTCTTC.

V gene TRBV7-3 combines with J gene TRBJ2-7; 8 bases map to TRBD1. The CDR3 runs 13 residues. The germline gives CDR1 SGHTA, CDR2 FQGTGA. J was trimmed by 5 bases and V by 5 bases; bases with no gene match: 5. CDR3 bases: TGTGCCAGCAGCCTGGACAGGGTCGACGAGCAGTACTTC. Its protein product is CASSLDRVDEQYF.

The chain is built from TRBV5-4 and TRBJ1-2, with a possible D match to TRBD1 (5 bases). CDR1 is SGHNT and CDR2 is YYREEE in the germline V gene (reference sequence). The CDR3 consists of 12 residues. V lost 4 bases, J lost 4 bases, and 8 bases lay in between. Here the CDR3 DNA reads TGTGCCAGCAGCGTCGACAGCTATGGCTACACCTTC. Translating it yields CASSVDSYGYTF.

The genes are TRBV5-6 and TRBJ2-5, with D hard to call. The CDR3 has 15 residues. CDR1 and CDR2 from the germline V gene are SGHDT and YYEEEE. Trimming pared 3 bases from V and 1 base from J, leaving 13 bases between. Here the CDR3 reads CASSSFWTAQETQYF. The CDR3 region has the DNA TGTGCCAGCAGCTCATTTTGGACGGCCCAAGAGACCCAGTACTTC.

V and J are TRBV5-6 and TRBJ1-5; TRBD1 might be the D (6 bases). The CDR3 has 16 amino acids. V was clipped by 1 base and J by 6 bases, with 17 bases between them. Germline lookup yields CDR1 SGHDT and CDR2 YYEEEE. As DNA, the CDR3 is TGTGCCAGCAGCTTGACCCGTGGGGGAGGGGGTCAGCCCCAGCATTTT. Translation: CASSLTRGGGGQPQHF.